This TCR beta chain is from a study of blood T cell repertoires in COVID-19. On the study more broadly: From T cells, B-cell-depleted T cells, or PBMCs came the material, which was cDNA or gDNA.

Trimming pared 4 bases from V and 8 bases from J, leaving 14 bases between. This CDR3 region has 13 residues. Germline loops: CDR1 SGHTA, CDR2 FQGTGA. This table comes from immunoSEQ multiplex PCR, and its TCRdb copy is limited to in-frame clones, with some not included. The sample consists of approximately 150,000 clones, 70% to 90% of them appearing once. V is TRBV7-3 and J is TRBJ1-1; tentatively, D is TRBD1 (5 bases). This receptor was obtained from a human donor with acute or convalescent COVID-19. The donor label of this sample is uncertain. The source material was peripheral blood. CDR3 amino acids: CASSSDSTREAFF. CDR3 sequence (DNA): TGTGCCAGCAGCTCCGACAGTACCCGGGAAGCTTTCTTT.